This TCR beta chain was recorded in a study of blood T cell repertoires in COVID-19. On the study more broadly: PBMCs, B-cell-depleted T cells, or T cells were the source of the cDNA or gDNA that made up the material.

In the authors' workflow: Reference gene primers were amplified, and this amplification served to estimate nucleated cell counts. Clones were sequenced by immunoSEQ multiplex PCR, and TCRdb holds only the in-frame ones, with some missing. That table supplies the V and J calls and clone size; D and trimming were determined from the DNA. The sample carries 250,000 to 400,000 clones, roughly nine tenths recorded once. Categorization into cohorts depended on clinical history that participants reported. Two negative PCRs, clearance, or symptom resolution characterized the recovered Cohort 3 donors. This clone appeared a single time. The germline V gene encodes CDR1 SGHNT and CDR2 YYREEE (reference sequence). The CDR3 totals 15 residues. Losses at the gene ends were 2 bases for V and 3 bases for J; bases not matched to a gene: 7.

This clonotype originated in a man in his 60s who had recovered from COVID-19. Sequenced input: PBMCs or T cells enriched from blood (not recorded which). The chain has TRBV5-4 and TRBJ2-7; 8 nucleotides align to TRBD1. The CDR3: CASSFPGQDLYEQYF. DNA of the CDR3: TGTGCCAGCAGCTTTCCGGGACAGGATCTCTACGAGCAGTACTTC.